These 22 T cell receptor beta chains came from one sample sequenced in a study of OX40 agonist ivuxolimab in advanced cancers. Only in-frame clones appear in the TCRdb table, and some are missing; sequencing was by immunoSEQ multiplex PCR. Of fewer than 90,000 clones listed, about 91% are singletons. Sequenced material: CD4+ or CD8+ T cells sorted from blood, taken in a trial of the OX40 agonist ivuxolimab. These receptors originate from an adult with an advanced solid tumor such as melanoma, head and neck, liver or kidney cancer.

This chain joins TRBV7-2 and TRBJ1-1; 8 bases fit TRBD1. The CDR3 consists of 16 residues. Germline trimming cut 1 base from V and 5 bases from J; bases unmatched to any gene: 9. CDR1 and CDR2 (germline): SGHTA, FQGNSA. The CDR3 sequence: CASSLGSRGLGTEAFF. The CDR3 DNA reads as TGTGCCAGCAGCTTAGGTTCCAGGGGGCTCGGGACTGAAGCTTTCTTT.

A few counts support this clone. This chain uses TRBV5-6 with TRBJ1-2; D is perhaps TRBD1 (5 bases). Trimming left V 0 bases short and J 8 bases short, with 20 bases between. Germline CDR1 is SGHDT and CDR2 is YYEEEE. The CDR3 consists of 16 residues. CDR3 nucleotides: TGTGCCAGCAGCTTGGCTCTCGGGACTGCCACGGAGGGCTACACCTTC. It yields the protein CASSLALGTATEGYTF.

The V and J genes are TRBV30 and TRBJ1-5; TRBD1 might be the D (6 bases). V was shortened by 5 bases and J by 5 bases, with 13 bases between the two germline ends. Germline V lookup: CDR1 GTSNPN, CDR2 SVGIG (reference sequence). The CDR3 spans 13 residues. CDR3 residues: CAWATGSDQPQHF. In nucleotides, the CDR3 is TGTGCCTGGGCTACAGGGTCGGATCAGCCCCAGCATTTT.

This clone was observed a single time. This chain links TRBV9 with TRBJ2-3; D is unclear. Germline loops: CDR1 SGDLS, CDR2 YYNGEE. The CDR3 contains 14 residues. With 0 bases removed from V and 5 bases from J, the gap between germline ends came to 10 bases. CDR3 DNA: TGTGCCAGCAGCGTAGGGGCCACCCGAGATACGCAGTATTTT. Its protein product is CASSVGATRDTQYF.

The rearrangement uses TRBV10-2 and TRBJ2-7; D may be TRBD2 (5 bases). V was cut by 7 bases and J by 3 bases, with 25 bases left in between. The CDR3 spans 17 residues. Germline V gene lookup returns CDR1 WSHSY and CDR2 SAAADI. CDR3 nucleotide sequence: TGCGCCAGCACCTCCCACCGGCCGGGAAGCGGAAGCTACGAGCAGTACTTC. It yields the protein CASTSHRPGSGSYEQYF.

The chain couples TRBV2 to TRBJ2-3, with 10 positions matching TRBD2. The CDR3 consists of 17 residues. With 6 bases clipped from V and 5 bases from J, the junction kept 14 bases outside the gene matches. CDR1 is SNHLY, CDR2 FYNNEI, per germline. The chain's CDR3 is CASSDNFGAGGVDTQYF. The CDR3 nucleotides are TGTGCCAGCAGCGACAATTTCGGAGCGGGAGGGGTAGATACGCAGTATTTT. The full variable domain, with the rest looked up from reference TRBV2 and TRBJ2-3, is EPEVTQTPSHQVTQMGQEVILRCVPISNHLYFYWYRQILGQKVEFLVSFYNNEISEKSEIFDDQFSVERPDGSNFTLKIRSTKLEDSAMYFCASSDNFGAGGVDTQYFGPGTRLTVL.

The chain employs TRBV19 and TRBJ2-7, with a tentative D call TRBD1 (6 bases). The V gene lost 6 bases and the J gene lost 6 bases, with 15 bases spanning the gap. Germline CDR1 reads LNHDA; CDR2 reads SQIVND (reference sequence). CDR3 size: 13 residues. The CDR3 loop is CASSTQGGREQYF. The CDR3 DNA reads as TGTGCCAGTAGCACACAGGGTGGGCGCGAGCAGTACTTC.

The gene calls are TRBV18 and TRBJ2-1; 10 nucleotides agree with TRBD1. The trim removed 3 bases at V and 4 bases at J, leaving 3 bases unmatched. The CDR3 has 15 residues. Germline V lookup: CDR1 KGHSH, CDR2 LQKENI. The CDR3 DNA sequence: TGTGCCAGCTCACCGAGGACAGGGGGTTACAATGAGCAGTTCTTC. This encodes CASSPRTGGYNEQFF.

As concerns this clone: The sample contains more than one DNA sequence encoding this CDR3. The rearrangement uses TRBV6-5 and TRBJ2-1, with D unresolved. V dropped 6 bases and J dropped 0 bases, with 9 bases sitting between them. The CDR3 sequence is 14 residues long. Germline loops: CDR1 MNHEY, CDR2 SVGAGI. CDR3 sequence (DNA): TGTGCCAGCAGAGATCGGAGCTCCTACAATGAGCAGTTCTTC. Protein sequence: CASRDRSSYNEQFF.

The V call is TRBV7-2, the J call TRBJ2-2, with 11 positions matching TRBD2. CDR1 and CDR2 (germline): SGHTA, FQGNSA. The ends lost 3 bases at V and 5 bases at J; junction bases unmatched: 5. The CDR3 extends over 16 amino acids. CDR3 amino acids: CASSFLAGGSTGELFF. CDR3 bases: TGTGCCAGCAGCTTTCTAGCGGGAGGCTCGACCGGGGAGCTGTTTTTT.

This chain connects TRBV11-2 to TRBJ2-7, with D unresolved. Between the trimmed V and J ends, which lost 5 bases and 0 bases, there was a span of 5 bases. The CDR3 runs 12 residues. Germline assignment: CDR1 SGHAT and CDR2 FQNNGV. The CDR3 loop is CASSLSSYEQYF. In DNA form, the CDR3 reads TGTGCCAGCAGCCTGAGCTCCTACGAGCAGTACTTC.

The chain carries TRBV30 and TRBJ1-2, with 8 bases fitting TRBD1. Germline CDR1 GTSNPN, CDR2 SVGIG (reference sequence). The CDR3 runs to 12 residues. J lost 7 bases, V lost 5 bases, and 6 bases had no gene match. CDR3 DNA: TGTGCCTGGGGCGGACAGGGAAGTGGCTACACCTTC. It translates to CAWGGQGSGYTF.

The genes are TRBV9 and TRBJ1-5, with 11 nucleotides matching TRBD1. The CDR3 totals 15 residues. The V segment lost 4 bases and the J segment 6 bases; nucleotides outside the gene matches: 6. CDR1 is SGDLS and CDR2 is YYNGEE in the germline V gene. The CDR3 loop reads CASSLGQGGGQPQHF. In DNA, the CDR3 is TGTGCCAGCAGCCTGGGACAGGGGGGAGGTCAGCCCCAGCATTTT.

The CDR3, as DNA: TGTGCCATCAGTGAGTCGGTGACTAACAATGAGCAGTTCTTC. Its protein product is CAISESVTNNEQFF. This chain links TRBV10-3 with TRBJ2-1; tentative D call: TRBD2 (5 bases). The CDR3 runs to 14 residues. CDR1 ENHRY and CDR2 SYGVKD come from the germline V gene. V lost 0 bases and J lost 5, with 8 bases in between.

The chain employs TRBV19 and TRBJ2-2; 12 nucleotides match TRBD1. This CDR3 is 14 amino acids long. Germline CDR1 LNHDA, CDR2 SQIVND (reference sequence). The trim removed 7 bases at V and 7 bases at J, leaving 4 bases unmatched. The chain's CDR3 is CASKGTGGHGELFF. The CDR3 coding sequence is TGTGCCAGTAAGGGGACAGGGGGCCACGGGGAGCTGTTTTTT.

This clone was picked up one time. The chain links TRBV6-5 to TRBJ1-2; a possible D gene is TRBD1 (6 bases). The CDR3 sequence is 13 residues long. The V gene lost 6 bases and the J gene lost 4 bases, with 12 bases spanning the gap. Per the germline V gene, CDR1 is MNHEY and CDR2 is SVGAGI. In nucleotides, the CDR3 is TGTGCCAGCAGAACCGGGACAACCTATGGCTACACCTTC. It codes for CASRTGTTYGYTF.

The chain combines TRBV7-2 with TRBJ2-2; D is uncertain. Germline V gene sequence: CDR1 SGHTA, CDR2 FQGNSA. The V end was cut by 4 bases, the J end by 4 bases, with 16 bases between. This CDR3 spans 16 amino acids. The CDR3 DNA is TGTGCCAGCAGCTCCTACGCACGGAAGGGCACCGGGGAGCTGTTTTTT. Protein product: CASSSYARKGTGELFF.

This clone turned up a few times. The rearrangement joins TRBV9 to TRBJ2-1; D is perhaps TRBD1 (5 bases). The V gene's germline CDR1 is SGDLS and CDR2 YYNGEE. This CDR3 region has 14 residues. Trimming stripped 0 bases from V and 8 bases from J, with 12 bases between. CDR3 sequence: CASSVVGAPHEQFF. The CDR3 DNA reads TGTGCCAGCAGCGTAGTAGGGGCCCCGCATGAGCAGTTCTTC.

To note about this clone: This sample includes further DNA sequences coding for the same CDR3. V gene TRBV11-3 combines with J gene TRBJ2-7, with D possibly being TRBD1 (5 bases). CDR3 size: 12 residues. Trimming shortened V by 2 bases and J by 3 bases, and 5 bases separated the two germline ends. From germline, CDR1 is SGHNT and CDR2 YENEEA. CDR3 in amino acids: CASSLQGYEQYF. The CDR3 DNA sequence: TGTGCCAGCAGCTTACAGGGCTACGAGCAGTACTTC.

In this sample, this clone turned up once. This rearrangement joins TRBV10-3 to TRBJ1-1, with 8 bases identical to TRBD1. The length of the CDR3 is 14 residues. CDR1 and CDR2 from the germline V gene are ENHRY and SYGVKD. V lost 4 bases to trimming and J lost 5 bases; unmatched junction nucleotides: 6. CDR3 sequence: CAISAQQGGTEAFF. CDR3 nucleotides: TGTGCCATCAGTGCTCAACAGGGGGGTACTGAAGCTTTCTTT.

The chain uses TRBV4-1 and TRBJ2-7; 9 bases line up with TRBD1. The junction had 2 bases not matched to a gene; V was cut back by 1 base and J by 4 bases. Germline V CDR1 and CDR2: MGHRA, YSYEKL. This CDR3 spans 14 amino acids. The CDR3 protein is CASSQAGQGYEQYF. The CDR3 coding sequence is TGCGCCAGCAGCCAAGCGGGACAGGGTTACGAGCAGTACTTC.

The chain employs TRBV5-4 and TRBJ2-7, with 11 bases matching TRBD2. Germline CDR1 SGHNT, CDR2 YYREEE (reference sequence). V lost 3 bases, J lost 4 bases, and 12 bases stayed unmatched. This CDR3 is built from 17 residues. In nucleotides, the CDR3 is TGTGCCAGCAGCTCGCAGCCTATAGCGGGAGGGCCTTACGAGCAGTACTTC. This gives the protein CASSSQPIAGGPYEQYF.